This TCR beta chain is drawn from a study of immune characterization of retroperitoneal liposarcoma. This clonotype has more than one count but fewer than ten. TCRdb reprocessed the PCR reads via MiXCR and lists one record per CDR3 protein. The data contain around 7,000 distinct CDR3 sequences, over 25% of them singletons. Germline loops: CDR1 LNHDA, CDR2 SQIVND (reference sequence). V shed 5 bases and J 4 bases; nucleotides not matched to a gene: 7. The CDR3 totals 16 residues. Sequences were obtained from blood. The rearrangement links TRBV19 to TRBJ2-5, with 13 bases fitting TRBD2. This clonotype was obtained from a male donor with retroperitoneal liposarcoma. The CDR3 region is CASSPRTSGGGETQYF. CDR3 nucleotides: TGTGCCAGTAGTCCAAGGACTAGCGGGGGCGGAGAGACCCAGTACTTC.